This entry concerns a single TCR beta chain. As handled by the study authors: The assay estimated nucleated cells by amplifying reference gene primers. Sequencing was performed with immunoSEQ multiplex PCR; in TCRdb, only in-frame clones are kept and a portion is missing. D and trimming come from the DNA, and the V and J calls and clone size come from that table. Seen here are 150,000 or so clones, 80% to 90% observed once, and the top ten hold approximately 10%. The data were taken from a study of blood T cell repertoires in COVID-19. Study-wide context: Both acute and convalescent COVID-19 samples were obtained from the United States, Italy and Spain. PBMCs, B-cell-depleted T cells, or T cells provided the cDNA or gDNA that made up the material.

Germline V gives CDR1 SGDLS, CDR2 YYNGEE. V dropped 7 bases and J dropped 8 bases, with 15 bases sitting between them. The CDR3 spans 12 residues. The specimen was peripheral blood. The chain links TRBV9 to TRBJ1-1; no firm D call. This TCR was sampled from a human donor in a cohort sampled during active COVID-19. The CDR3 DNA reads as TGTGCCAGCGACGACGGACGGGGAGAAGCTTTCTTT. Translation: CASDDGRGEAFF.